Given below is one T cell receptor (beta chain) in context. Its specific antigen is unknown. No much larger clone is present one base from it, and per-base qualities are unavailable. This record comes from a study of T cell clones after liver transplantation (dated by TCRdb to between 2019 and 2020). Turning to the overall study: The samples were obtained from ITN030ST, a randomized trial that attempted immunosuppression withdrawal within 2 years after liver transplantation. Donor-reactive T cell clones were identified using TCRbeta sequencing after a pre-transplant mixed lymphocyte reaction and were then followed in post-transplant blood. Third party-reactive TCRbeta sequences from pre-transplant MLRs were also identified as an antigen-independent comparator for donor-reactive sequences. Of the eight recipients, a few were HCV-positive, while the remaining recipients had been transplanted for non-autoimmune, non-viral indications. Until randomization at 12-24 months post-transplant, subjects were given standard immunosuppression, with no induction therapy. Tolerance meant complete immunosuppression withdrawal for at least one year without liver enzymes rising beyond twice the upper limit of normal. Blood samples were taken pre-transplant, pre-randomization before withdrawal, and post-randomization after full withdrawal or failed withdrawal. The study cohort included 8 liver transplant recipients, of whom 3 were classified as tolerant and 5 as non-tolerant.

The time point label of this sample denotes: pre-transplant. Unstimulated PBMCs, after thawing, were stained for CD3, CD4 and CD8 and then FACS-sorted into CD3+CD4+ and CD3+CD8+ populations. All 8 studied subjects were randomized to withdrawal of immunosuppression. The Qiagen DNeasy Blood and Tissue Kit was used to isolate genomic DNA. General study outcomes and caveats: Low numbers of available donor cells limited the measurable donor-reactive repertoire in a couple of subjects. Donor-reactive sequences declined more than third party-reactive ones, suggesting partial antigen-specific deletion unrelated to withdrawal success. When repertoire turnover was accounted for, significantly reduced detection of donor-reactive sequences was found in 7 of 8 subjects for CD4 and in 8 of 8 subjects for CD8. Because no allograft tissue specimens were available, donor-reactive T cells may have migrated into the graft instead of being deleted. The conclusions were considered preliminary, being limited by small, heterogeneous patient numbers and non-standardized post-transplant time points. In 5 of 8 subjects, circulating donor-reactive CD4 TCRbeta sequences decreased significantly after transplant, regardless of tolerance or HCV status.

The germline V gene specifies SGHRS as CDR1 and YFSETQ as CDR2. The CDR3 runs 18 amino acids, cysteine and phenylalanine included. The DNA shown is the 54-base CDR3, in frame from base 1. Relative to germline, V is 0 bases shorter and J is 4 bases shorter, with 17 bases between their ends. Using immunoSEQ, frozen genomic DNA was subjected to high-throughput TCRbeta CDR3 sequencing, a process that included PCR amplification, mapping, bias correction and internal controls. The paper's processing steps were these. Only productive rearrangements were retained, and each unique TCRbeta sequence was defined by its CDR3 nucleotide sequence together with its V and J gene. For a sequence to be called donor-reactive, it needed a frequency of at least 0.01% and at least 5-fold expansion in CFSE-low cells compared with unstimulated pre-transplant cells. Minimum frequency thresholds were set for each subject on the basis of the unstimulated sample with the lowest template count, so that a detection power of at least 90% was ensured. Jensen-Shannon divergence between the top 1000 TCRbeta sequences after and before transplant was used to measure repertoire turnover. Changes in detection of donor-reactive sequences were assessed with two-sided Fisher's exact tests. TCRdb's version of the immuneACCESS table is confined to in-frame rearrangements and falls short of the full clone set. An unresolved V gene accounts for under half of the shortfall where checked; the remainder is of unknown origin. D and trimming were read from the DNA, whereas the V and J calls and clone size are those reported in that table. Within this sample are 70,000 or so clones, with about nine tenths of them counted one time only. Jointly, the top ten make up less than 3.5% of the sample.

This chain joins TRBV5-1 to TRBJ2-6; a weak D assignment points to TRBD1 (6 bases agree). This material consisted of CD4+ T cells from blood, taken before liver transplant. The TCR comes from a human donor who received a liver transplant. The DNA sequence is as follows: TGCGCCAGCAGCTTGGTAGGAAACTCAGGGGCCGGGGCCAACGTCCTGACTTTC. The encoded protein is CASSLVGNSGAGANVLTF.